A single sample gave rise to the 22 T cell receptor beta chains below, sequenced in a study of regulatory T cells in long-lasting Graves disease. Time point specified: newly diagnosed GD, antithyroid drugs for less than 3 months. Preparation of the TCR library used RNA extracted from PBMCs. For TCR beta, libraries came from iRepertoire HTBI primers and Arm-PCR of CDR3 regions. Each CDR3 protein is one row after TCRdb ran MiXCR on the multiplex PCR reads. The data show 350,000 to 550,000 distinct CDR3 sequences, about 15% seen once. The sample was also linked to a second study, of T cells in Graves' hyperthyroidism and ophthalmopathy.

The sample in question was peripheral blood mononuclear cells (PBMCs), obtained at new diagnosis, from a patient treated with antithyroid drugs. The receptors originated from a woman in her forties or fifties with Graves disease.

As for this clonotype: A much larger clonotype is one base distant, so this may be a read error. The V and J genes are TRBV11-2 and TRBJ2-1; TRBD2 matches at 10 bases. The CDR3 totals 16 residues. The germline V gene has CDR1 SGHAT and CDR2 FQNNGV. The V segment lost 6 bases and the J segment 9 bases; nucleotides outside the gene matches: 14. The CDR3 sequence is CASRYLLAGTLVEQFF. CDR3 DNA sequence: TGTGCCAGCAGATATTTACTAGCGGGGACATTAGTTGAGCAGTTCTTC.

This clonotype turned up a few times. The chain couples TRBV5-4 to TRBJ1-2; possibly TRBD1 for D (5 bases). The V gene lost 0 bases and the J gene lost 6 bases, with 12 bases spanning the gap. Germline CDR1 and CDR2: SGHNT and YYREEE (reference sequence). The CDR3 is 14 amino acids. The CDR3 here is CASSLDLRGNGYTF. The CDR3 region has the DNA TGTGCCAGCAGCTTGGATCTGAGGGGTAATGGCTACACCTTC.

The table lists this clonotype with many counts. This chain uses TRBV9 with TRBJ1-2, with D unresolved. This CDR3 contains 13 residues. V lost 3 bases and J lost 0, with 6 bases in between. Germline CDR1 and CDR2: SGDLS and YYNGEE. CDR3 residues: CASSAEANYGYTF. DNA for the CDR3: TGTGCCAGCAGCGCCGAAGCTAACTATGGCTACACCTTC.

This clonotype has at least ten counts. The rearrangement links TRBV5-6 to TRBJ2-5, with 12 bases lining up with TRBD2. The length of the CDR3 is 15 residues. Per germline, CDR1 SGHDT and CDR2 YYEEEE. J gave up 5 bases and V 0 bases, and 2 bases lay outside the gene matches. CDR3 DNA sequence: TGTGCCAGCAGCTTGGTTCTAGCGGGAGGGGAGACCCAGTACTTC. This gives the protein CASSLVLAGGETQYF.

This clonotype was recorded many times. This rearrangement joins TRBV28 to TRBJ2-3, with 8 bases fitting TRBD2. The CDR3 extends over 16 amino acids. J gave up 4 bases and V 2 bases, and 8 bases lay outside the gene matches. Germline CDR1 reads MDHEN; CDR2 reads SYDVKM. CDR3 residues: CASSLAQSGSPDTQYF. In nucleotides, the CDR3 is TGTGCCAGCAGTTTAGCTCAGAGCGGGAGCCCAGATACGCAGTATTTT.

This clonotype showed up many times. This rearrangement joins TRBV7-6 to TRBJ2-3, with D possibly TRBD2 on 6 matching bases. Germline V gene sequence: CDR1 SGHVS, CDR2 FNYEAQ. The CDR3 extends over 16 amino acids. V gave up 4 bases and J gave up 3 bases, with 17 bases separating them. The CDR3 reads CASSSDDSAGTDTQYF. The CDR3 region has the DNA TGTGCCAGCAGCTCGGACGACAGTGCGGGGACAGATACGCAGTATTTT.

This clonotype has ten or more counts. The J gene is TRBJ2-5, the V gene TRBV28, with D unclear. The CDR3 sequence is 14 residues long. V was trimmed by 1 base and J by 7 bases, leaving 13 bases between them. Germline V CDR1 and CDR2: MDHEN, SYDVKM. The CDR3 reads CASSLLSRLGTQYF. The CDR3 DNA reads TGTGCCAGCAGTTTATTATCGCGTTTGGGGACCCAGTACTTC.

This clonotype was seen many times. The rearrangement uses TRBV2 and TRBJ1-1, with D hard to call. The germline V gene encodes CDR1 SNHLY and CDR2 FYNNEI. V was cut by 6 bases and J by 4 bases, with 18 bases left in between. This CDR3 contains 15 residues. The CDR3 spells CASSPLRAPGTEAFF. The DNA of the CDR3 is TGTGCCAGCAGCCCTCTTAGGGCCCCCGGCACTGAAGCTTTCTTT.

This clonotype was detected many times. The chain has TRBV28 and TRBJ1-4; D remains unclear. The V end lost 6 bases, the J end lost 4 bases, and 15 bases lay between the germline ends. Germline V CDR1 and CDR2: MDHEN, SYDVKM. This CDR3 is built from 15 residues. CDR3 bases: TGTGCCAGCAGACGTAAACAGCCTTTTAATGAAAAACTGTTTTTT. Translation: CASRRKQPFNEKLFF.

This chain links TRBV4-1 with TRBJ2-3; 7 bases are a match to TRBD2. The CDR3 loop spans 17 amino acids. Germline CDR1 is MGHRA and CDR2 is YSYEKL. With 2 bases clipped from V and 4 bases from J, the junction kept 12 bases outside the gene matches. CDR3 DNA: TGCGCCAGCAGCCAACCGAAAGCGGGATTCCTGGCAGATACGCAGTATTTT. It encodes CASSQPKAGFLADTQYF.

This clonotype was seen at least ten times. The junction and the germline gene differ at one end; a read error may be behind it. The genes are TRBV2 and TRBJ2-4; D is unclear. This CDR3 is 10 amino acids long. Germline V gene lookup returns CDR1 SNHLY and CDR2 FYNNEI. In DNA, the CDR3 is TGTGCCAGCAGCTCTTTTAGATTGAGGTTC. This gives the protein CASSSFRLRF.

Regarding this clonotype: A much larger clone lies a single base off, so this may be a read error. The chain links TRBV20-1 to TRBJ2-7; 13 nucleotides match TRBD2. The V segment lost 5 bases and the J segment 2 bases; nucleotides outside the gene matches: 3. CDR1 is DFQATT and CDR2 is SNEGSKA in the germline V gene (reference sequence). This CDR3 is built from 14 residues. The CDR3 coding sequence is TGCAGTGCTCCCGGGACTAGCGGGACCTACGAGCAGTACTTC. Its translation: CSAPGTSGTYEQYF.

This rearrangement joins TRBV19 to TRBJ1-1; no clear D. The CDR3 has 16 amino acids. The germline V and J ends were trimmed by 4 bases and 0 bases, with 15 bases remaining between them. Germline-derived CDR1 and CDR2 are LNHDA and SQIVND (reference sequence). CDR3 nucleotide sequence: TGTGCCAGTAGTACCGCCAAAGTTGCCCTGAACACTGAAGCTTTCTTT. It is translated as CASSTAKVALNTEAFF.

The V gene is TRBV12-3 or TRBV12-4, the J gene TRBJ2-2; D may be TRBD2 (5 bases). The CDR3 sequence is 15 residues long. Trimming cost V 7 bases and J 7 bases, with 19 bases left between them. The CDR3 DNA follows: TGTGCCAGCACTCGAGGGCAGACGAGAAACGGGGAGCTGTTTTTT. It is translated as CASTRGQTRNGELFF.

V and J are TRBV7-2 and TRBJ1-3; 9 positions agree with TRBD1. Germline lookup yields CDR1 SGHTA and CDR2 FQGNSA. V was clipped by 1 base and J by 6 bases; unmatched bases: 1. This CDR3 contains 14 residues. The CDR3 loop reads CASSLGQGVNTIYF. CDR3 nucleotides: TGTGCCAGCAGCTTAGGACAGGGGGTAAACACCATATATTTT.

The chain combines TRBV6-1 with TRBJ1-5; D is ambiguous. V lost 10 bases, J lost 1 base, and 8 bases lay in between. Germline values: CDR1 MNHNS, CDR2 SASEGT. The CDR3 is 12 amino acids. For the CDR3, the DNA is TGTGCCACCCGATCGAGCAATCAGCCCCAGCATTTT. It yields the protein CATRSSNQPQHF.

This clonotype was detected only a few times. CDR3 protein: CASRTSRGNTEAFF. CDR3 coding DNA: TGTGCCAGCAGGACCAGCAGGGGGAACACTGAAGCTTTCTTT. V is TRBV7-2 and J is TRBJ1-1; D possibly corresponds to TRBD1 (6 bases). Germline CDR1 reads SGHTA; CDR2 reads FQGNSA. The CDR3 consists of 14 residues. V lost 6 bases and J 1 base, leaving 12 bases between the germline ends.

This clonotype was seen repeatedly, ten times or more. The germline gene is not matched at one end of the junction; a read error may be the cause. The CDR3 nucleotides are TGTGCCAGCAGCTTAGCACCGGGACTAGCGGACAAATTC. Translation gives CASSLAPGLADKF. The V gene is TRBV7-9, the J gene TRBJ2-5; 11 positions match TRBD2. This CDR3 has 13 residues. Germline V gives CDR1 SEHNR, CDR2 FQNEAQ (reference sequence). Variable domain in full (rest from reference TRBV7-9 and TRBJ2-5): DTGVSQNPRHKITKRGQNVTFRCDPISEHNRLYWYRQTLGQGPEFLTYFQNEAQLEKSRLLSDRFSAERPKGSFSTLEIQRTEQGDSAMYLCASSLAPGLADKFGPGTRLLVL.

A few counts support this clonotype. J is TRBJ2-7 and V is TRBV28; D remains ambiguous. The CDR3 has 14 residues. Per germline, CDR1 MDHEN and CDR2 SYDVKM. With 5 bases removed from V and 4 bases from J, the gap between germline ends came to 15 bases. The CDR3 loop is CASSPLLEFYEQYF. CDR3 DNA sequence: TGTGCCAGCAGTCCACTTCTAGAGTTTTACGAGCAGTACTTC.

This clonotype was counted between two and nine times. This chain uses TRBV7-9 with TRBJ2-3, with 9 nucleotides matching TRBD2. The CDR3 is 16 residues long. With V trimmed by 5 bases and J by 2 bases, 8 bases remained unmatched. CDR1 and CDR2 from the germline V gene are SEHNR and FQNEAQ (reference sequence). The CDR3 nucleotides are TGTGCCAGCAGCCCCGGGACTAGCCCCTACACAGATACGCAGTATTTT. Translated: CASSPGTSPYTDTQYF. The complete variable domain, with remaining parts taken from reference TRBV7-9 and TRBJ2-3, reads DTGVSQNPRHKITKRGQNVTFRCDPISEHNRLYWYRQTLGQGPEFLTYFQNEAQLEKSRLLSDRFSAERPKGSFSTLEIQRTEQGDSAMYLCASSPGTSPYTDTQYFGPGTRLTVL.

In the case of this clonotype: Mismatch with germline at one junction end may stem from a read error. V and J are TRBV7-9 and TRBJ2-3; weak D call: TRBD2 (5 bases). CDR3 length: 13 amino acids. CDR1 is SEHNR and CDR2 is FQNEAQ in the germline V gene (reference sequence). This CDR3 is CTSSWRTGDTQYF. The CDR3, as DNA: TGTACCAGCAGTTGGAGGACGGGAGATACGCAGTATTTT.

Concerning this clonotype: This likely reflects a read error, since a far larger clone is one base away. The chain uses TRBV6-2 or TRBV6-3 and TRBJ2-7; 11 bases line up with TRBD2. Germline assignment: CDR1 MNHEY and CDR2 SVGEGT. This CDR3 contains 15 residues. Losses at the gene ends were 7 bases for V and 2 bases for J; bases not matched to a gene: 7. The CDR3 bases are TGTGCCAGCAAGGCCGGGACTAGCGGAACCTACGAGCAGTACTTC. Translation gives CASKAGTSGTYEQYF.